This is a list of T cell receptor beta chains from one sample in a study of molecular identifiers for immune sequencing clone quantification. TCRdb ran MiXCR on the PCR reads and lists one entry per CDR3 protein. Of around 480,000 distinct CDR3 sequences in the sample, 20% to 25% were seen once. The source material was naive CD8+ T cells from blood, with Jurkat cell RNA spiked in. The origin of the receptors is a human donor in good health. Some libraries in this study had Jurkat cell RNA spiked in. Each CDR3 is given with its conserved first and last residue. The order of the fields is V gene, D gene, J gene, clone size, CDR3 DNA, CDR3 protein. The D gene is left open where the match is weak. Expanded clones get a size class; other rows say once, few or many, or leave the size out.

V gene: TRBV5-1
D gene: -
J gene: TRBJ1-3
clone size: few
CDR3 DNA: TGCGCCAGCAGCCCTGGGGAGGGGTCCTCTGGAAACACCATATATTTT
CDR3 protein: CASSPGEGSSGNTIYF

V gene: TRBV4-1
D gene: -
J gene: TRBJ2-7
clone size: many
CDR3 DNA: TGCGCCAGCAGCCAAGGAAAGGGCGGGGACGGGTACGAGCAGTACTTC
CDR3 protein: CASSQGKGGDGYEQYF

V gene: TRBV25-1
D gene: -
J gene: TRBJ2-5
clone size: many
CDR3 DNA: TGTGCCAGCAGTGCGATAGGGCGGCGGGAGACCCAGTACTTC
CDR3 protein: CASSAIGRRETQYF

V gene: TRBV7-9
D gene: TRBD1
J gene: TRBJ2-3
clone size: once
CDR3 DNA: TGTGCCAGCAGCCAAGGGACAGTCAGCACAGATACGCAGTATTTT
CDR3 protein: CASSQGTVSTDTQYF

V gene: TRBV12-3/TRBV12-4
D gene: TRBD2
J gene: TRBJ2-4
clone size: -
CDR3 DNA: TGTTCCAGCACGATTGGGACTAGCGGTAACATTCAGTACTTC
CDR3 protein: CSSTIGTSGNIQYF

V gene: TRBV20-1
D gene: -
J gene: TRBJ2-7
clone size: few
CDR3 DNA: TGCAGTGCTAGAGCGGGAGGCCAGGGGCTTTTCTACGAGCAGTACTTC
CDR3 protein: CSARAGGQGLFYEQYF

V gene: TRBV20-1
D gene: -
J gene: TRBJ1-1
clone size: few
CDR3 DNA: TGCAGTGCTACGGACATCCGGGACGCCTTCGTTTCGAACACTGAAGCTTTCTTT
CDR3 protein: CSATDIRDAFVSNTEAFF

V gene: TRBV5-6
D gene: TRBD1
J gene: TRBJ2-7
clone size: -
CDR3 DNA: TGTGCCAGCAGCAAGACAGGGGATGTAAGCTCCTACGAGCAGTACTTC
CDR3 protein: CASSKTGDVSSYEQYF

V gene: TRBV11-3
D gene: -
J gene: TRBJ1-1
clone size: few
CDR3 DNA: TGTGCCAGCAGCGATAATCCGAACACTGAAGCTTTCTTT
CDR3 protein: CASSDNPNTEAFF

V gene: TRBV18
D gene: -
J gene: TRBJ2-1
clone size: -
CDR3 DNA: TGTGCCAGCTCACCACCGTGGAAGGGATCGTTCTTC
CDR3 protein: CASSPPWKGSFF

V gene: TRBV3-1
D gene: -
J gene: TRBJ1-3
clone size: few
CDR3 DNA: TGTGCCAGCAGCACGGCGGGCGAAAACACCATATATTTT
CDR3 protein: CASSTAGENTIYF

V gene: TRBV13
D gene: -
J gene: TRBJ1-1
clone size: -
CDR3 DNA: TGTGCCAGCAGCTTAAGGACCCCAAAGGCTGAAGCTTTCTTT
CDR3 protein: CASSLRTPKAEAFF

V gene: TRBV20-1
D gene: -
J gene: TRBJ2-7
clone size: many
CDR3 DNA: TGCAGTGCTAGAGATTCATTTCAGGGAACCTACGAGCAGTACTTC
CDR3 protein: CSARDSFQGTYEQYF

V gene: TRBV29-1
D gene: TRBD1
J gene: TRBJ2-7
clone size: few
CDR3 DNA: TGCAGCGTTAAATACGGACAGGGGGCCCACGAGCAGTACTTC
CDR3 protein: CSVKYGQGAHEQYF

V gene: TRBV9
D gene: -
J gene: TRBJ1-1
clone size: many
CDR3 DNA: TGTGCCAGCAGCGTAGCTGGGGAGGAAGCTTTCTTT
CDR3 protein: CASSVAGEEAFF

V gene: TRBV13
D gene: -
J gene: TRBJ2-7
clone size: few
CDR3 DNA: TGTGCCAGCAGCTCACGGAAGGGGGGCAAGAGCTCCTACGAGCAGTACTTC
CDR3 protein: CASSSRKGGKSSYEQYF

V gene: TRBV20-1
D gene: -
J gene: TRBJ2-7
clone size: -
CDR3 DNA: TGCAGTGCTAGAGATAGGTCAGCCGTTTTATCATACGAGCAGTACTTC
CDR3 protein: CSARDRSAVLSYEQYF

V gene: TRBV7-9
D gene: -
J gene: TRBJ2-7
clone size: -
CDR3 DNA: TGTGCCGGGGAAGGACGGGAATCCTACGAGCAGTACTTC
CDR3 protein: CAGEGRESYEQYF

V gene: TRBV2
D gene: -
J gene: TRBJ2-5
clone size: few
CDR3 DNA: TGTGCCAGCAGTGATCAAAAGGGCAGCAAATTCCAAGAGACCCAGTACTTC
CDR3 protein: CASSDQKGSKFQETQYF

V gene: TRBV6-2/TRBV6-3
D gene: -
J gene: TRBJ2-7
clone size: few
CDR3 DNA: TGTGCCAGCAGTTACTGGCAAGAGCAGTACTTC
CDR3 protein: CASSYWQEQYF

V gene: TRBV19
D gene: -
J gene: TRBJ1-1
clone size: -
CDR3 DNA: TGTGCCAGTAGTATAAAGGCAGGCGGGACTGAAGCTTTCTTT
CDR3 protein: CASSIKAGGTEAFF

V gene: TRBV12-3/TRBV12-4
D gene: -
J gene: TRBJ2-5
clone size: -
CDR3 DNA: TGTGCCAGCAGTTTATATGGGACACAGCCTGAGACCCAGTACTTC
CDR3 protein: CASSLYGTQPETQYF

V gene: TRBV28
D gene: -
J gene: TRBJ1-1
clone size: many
CDR3 DNA: TGTGCCAGCAGTTTTGACACGCGCGGGGGGGCTTTCTTT
CDR3 protein: CASSFDTRGGAFF

V gene: TRBV7-6
D gene: TRBD2
J gene: TRBJ2-1
clone size: many
CDR3 DNA: TGTGCCAGCAGCTTCCTGGCTAGCGGGAGTGGCAATGAGCAGTTCTTC
CDR3 protein: CASSFLASGSGNEQFF

V gene: TRBV11-3
D gene: -
J gene: TRBJ1-1
clone size: many
CDR3 DNA: TGTGCCAGCAGCCTGACCGGGACGGGCACTGAAGCTTTCTTT
CDR3 protein: CASSLTGTGTEAFF